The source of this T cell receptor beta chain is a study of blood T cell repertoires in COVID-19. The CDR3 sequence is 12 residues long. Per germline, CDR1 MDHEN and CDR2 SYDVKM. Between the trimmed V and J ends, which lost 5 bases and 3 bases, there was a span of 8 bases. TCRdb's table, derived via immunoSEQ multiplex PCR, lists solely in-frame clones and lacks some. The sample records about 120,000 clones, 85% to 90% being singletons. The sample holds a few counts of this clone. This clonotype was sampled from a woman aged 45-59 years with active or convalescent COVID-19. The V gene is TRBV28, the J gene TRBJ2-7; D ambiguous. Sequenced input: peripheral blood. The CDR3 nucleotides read TGTGCCAGCAGTCAATTCTACTACGAGCAGTACTTC. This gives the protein CASSQFYYEQYF.